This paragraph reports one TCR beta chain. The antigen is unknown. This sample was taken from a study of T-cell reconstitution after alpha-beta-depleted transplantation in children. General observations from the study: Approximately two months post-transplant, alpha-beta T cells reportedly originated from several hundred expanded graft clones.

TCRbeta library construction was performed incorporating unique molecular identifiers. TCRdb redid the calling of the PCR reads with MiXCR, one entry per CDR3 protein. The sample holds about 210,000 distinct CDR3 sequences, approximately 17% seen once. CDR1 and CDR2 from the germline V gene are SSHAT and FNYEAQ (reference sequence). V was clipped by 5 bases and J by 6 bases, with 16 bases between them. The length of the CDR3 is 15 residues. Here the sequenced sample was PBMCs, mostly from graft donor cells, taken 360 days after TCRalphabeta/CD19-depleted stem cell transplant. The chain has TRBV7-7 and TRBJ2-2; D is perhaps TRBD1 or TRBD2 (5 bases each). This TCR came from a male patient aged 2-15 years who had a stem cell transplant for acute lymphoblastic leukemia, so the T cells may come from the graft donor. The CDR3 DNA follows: TGTGCCAGCAGCCCCCGGGACGGGCCACCCGGGGAGCTGTTTTTT. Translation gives CASSPRDGPPGELFF.